The 30 T cell receptor beta chains below all came from one sample that was sequenced in a study of cytomegalovirus exposure and HLA in healthy donors. PCR amplification relied on 60 Vbeta primers (plus 13 Jbeta primers). Assay used: immunoSEQ multiplex PCR; TCRdb lists only in-frame clones, some missing. Here the sample spans about 190,000 clones, about 84% being singletons. The sequencing sample was made of PBMCs. These receptors came from a man aged 50-59 years in good health and CMV-seronegative.

There are a few counts of this clone. The chain joins TRBV5-5 to TRBJ1-1; D not resolved. Germline V CDR1 and CDR2: SGHKS, YYEKEE (reference sequence). V was trimmed by 0 bases and J by 5 bases, leaving 11 bases between them. CDR3 length: 14 amino acids. The DNA for the CDR3 is TGTGCCAGCAGCTTGGTTCTGGGCATTACTGAAGCTTTCTTT. It encodes CASSLVLGITEAFF. The variable domain in full, completed from reference TRBV5-5 and TRBJ1-1, reads DAGVTQSPTHLIKTRGQQVTLRCSPISGHKSVSWYQQVLGQGPQFIFQYYEKEERGRGNFPDRFSARQFPNYSSELNVNALLLGDSALYLCASSLVLGITEAFFGQGTRLTVV.

CDR3 coding DNA: TGTGCCAGCAGGAGGGGGGGTGGTAACTATGGCTACACCTTC. Protein product: CASRRGGGNYGYTF. The rearrangement joins TRBV25-1 to TRBJ1-2; D is perhaps TRBD1 (6 bases). V lost 6 bases and J 1 base, leaving 12 bases between the germline ends. The germline V gene encodes CDR1 MGHDK and CDR2 SYGVNS. The CDR3 consists of 14 residues.

The chain uses TRBV9 and TRBJ1-1, with a possible D match to TRBD1 (5 bases). Between the trimmed V and J ends, which lost 0 bases and 7 bases, there was a span of 10 bases. The CDR3 runs to 13 residues. The germline V gene has CDR1 SGDLS and CDR2 YYNGEE. CDR3 residues: CASSVGRVGEAFF. In DNA, the CDR3 is TGTGCCAGCAGCGTAGGCAGGGTTGGTGAAGCTTTCTTT.

The chain recombines TRBV4-3 with TRBJ1-4; no reliable D call. The CDR3 has 16 amino acids. Germline CDR1 is LGHNA and CDR2 is YSLEER. The V end lost 0 bases, the J end lost 3 bases, and 11 bases lay between the germline ends. CDR3 protein: CASSQDPGISNEKLFF. For the CDR3, the DNA is TGCGCCAGCAGCCAAGACCCGGGGATCTCTAATGAAAAACTGTTTTTT.

The chain is built from TRBV29-1 and TRBJ1-2; D is ambiguous. The CDR3 consists of 12 residues. V lost 8 bases, J lost 2 bases, and 12 bases lay in between. In germline, CDR1 is SQVTM, CDR2 ANQGSEA. DNA of the CDR3: TGCAGCATTGTTTTTCAAAACTATGGCTACACCTTC. Amino acid sequence: CSIVFQNYGYTF.

The chain carries TRBV7-2 and TRBJ1-3, with D perhaps matching TRBD1 (5 bases). The germline gives CDR1 SGHTA, CDR2 FQGNSA. Trimming removed 6 bases at V and 0 bases at J, with 9 bases between. The CDR3 spans 14 residues. The DNA of the CDR3 is TGTGCCAGCAGTAAACAGGTCTCTGGAAACACCATATATTTT. This encodes CASSKQVSGNTIYF.

The chain employs TRBV19 and TRBJ1-4; no firm D call. The CDR3 is 15 amino acids. V lost 6 bases to trimming and J lost 8 bases, with 19 bases between them. The germline V gene has CDR1 LNHDA and CDR2 SQIVND (reference sequence). The DNA for the CDR3 is TGTGCCAGTAGAATATGGGAGACTAGACAAGAAAAACTGTTTTTT. Its protein is CASRIWETRQEKLFF.

This chain uses TRBV10-3 with TRBJ1-3; D not resolved. The CDR3 has 14 residues. In germline, CDR1 is ENHRY, CDR2 SYGVKD. V lost 0 bases and J 1 base, leaving 4 bases between the germline ends. In DNA, the CDR3 is TGTGCCATCAGTGAGTCTGAGTCTGGAAACACCATATATTTT. This gives the protein CAISESESGNTIYF.

This chain links TRBV9 with TRBJ2-7; weak D call: TRBD1 (5 bases). V lost 7 bases and J lost 5, with 10 bases in between. The CDR3 has 11 residues. Per the germline V gene, CDR1 is SGDLS and CDR2 is YYNGEE. The CDR3 spells CASGAAHEQYF. The CDR3 DNA follows: TGTGCCAGCGGGGCGGCGCACGAGCAGTACTTC.

The genes are TRBV7-2 and TRBJ2-1, with no clear D. The CDR3 loop spans 10 amino acids. Trimming removed 6 bases at V and 5 bases at J, with 2 bases between. Looked up from germline, CDR1 is SGHTA and CDR2 is FQGNSA. In nucleotides, the CDR3 is TGTGCCAGCAGTAACAATGAGCAGTTCTTC. This gives the protein CASSNNEQFF.

The chain couples TRBV27 to TRBJ2-1; 9 bases fit TRBD2. Trimming cost V 5 bases and J 7 bases; bases outside gene matches: 6. The CDR3 sequence is 14 residues long. Germline V CDR1 and CDR2: MNHEY, SMNVEV (reference sequence). This CDR3 is CASSDGGGANEQFF. In DNA form, the CDR3 reads TGTGCCAGCAGTGATGGCGGGGGGGCTAATGAGCAGTTCTTC.

The rearrangement joins TRBV7-8 to TRBJ1-1; D is perhaps TRBD1 (6 bases). Trimming stripped 3 bases from V and 0 bases from J, with 8 bases between. The CDR3 loop spans 14 amino acids. CDR1 is SGHVS and CDR2 is FQNEAQ in the germline V gene. The CDR3 region has the DNA TGTGCCAGCAGCTTTGAGGGGGTGAACACTGAAGCTTTCTTT. Protein: CASSFEGVNTEAFF.

J is TRBJ1-2 and V is TRBV30; D is unresolved. The CDR3 is made up of 16 amino acids. The germline gives CDR1 GTSNPN, CDR2 SVGIG (reference sequence). V gave up 3 bases and J gave up 2 bases, with 19 bases separating them. The CDR3 DNA sequence: TGTGCCTGGAGAAGTCTCCTAGGCAGTCTAAACTATGGCTACACCTTC. Its protein product is CAWRSLLGSLNYGYTF.

The genes are TRBV4-3 and TRBJ2-3; 11 bases map to TRBD2. The CDR3 sequence is 16 residues long. Germline lookup yields CDR1 LGHNA and CDR2 YSLEER. V dropped 4 bases and J dropped 6; count of bases not matched to a gene: 9. CDR3: CASSPLAGALPDTQYF. As DNA, the CDR3 is TGCGCCAGCAGCCCACTAGCGGGGGCCCTCCCGGATACGCAGTATTTT.

This chain connects TRBV27 to TRBJ2-5; weak D call: TRBD1 (6 bases). The J call is in doubt because the DNA end fits TRBJ2-7 better. The CDR3 extends over 13 amino acids. Germline V CDR1 and CDR2: MNHEY, SMNVEV (reference sequence). The CDR3 protein is CASSVGGAYEQYF. For the CDR3, the DNA is TGTGCCAGCAGTGTTGGGGGCGCCTACGAGCAGTACTTC.

The chain couples TRBV30 to TRBJ1-2, with 8 bases aligning to TRBD1. Germline trimming cut 2 bases from V and 2 bases from J; bases unmatched to any gene: 4. Germline-derived CDR1 and CDR2 are GTSNPN and SVGIG (reference sequence). The CDR3 runs 14 residues. CDR3 DNA: TGTGCCTGGAGTCAAGGACAGGGCAACTATGGCTACACCTTC. The encoded protein is CAWSQGQGNYGYTF. The variable domain in full, with the rest retrieved from reference TRBV30 and TRBJ1-2, is SQTIHQWPATLVQPVGSPLSLECTVEGTSNPNLYWYRQAAGRGLQLLFYSVGIGQISSEVPQNLSASRPQDRQFILSSKKLLLSDSGFYLCAWSQGQGNYGYTFGSGTRLTVV.

V is TRBV30 and J is TRBJ1-3; D is unresolved. The ends were cut back, 1 base at V and 5 bases at J, with 9 bases in the middle. Germline-derived CDR1 and CDR2 are GTSNPN and SVGIG (reference sequence). CDR3 length: 13 residues. The DNA for the CDR3 is TGTGCCTGGAGTGCGCAGGCTAGAAACACCATATATTTT. Its protein is CAWSAQARNTIYF.

The chain uses TRBV27 and TRBJ1-4, with D perhaps matching TRBD1 (5 bases). Germline V gene data show CDR1 as MNHEY and CDR2 as SMNVEV (reference sequence). This CDR3 is built from 15 residues. V was cut by 5 bases and J by 7 bases, with 17 bases left in between. The CDR3, as DNA: TGTGCCAGCAGTCTCAATCAGGGAAAGGGTGAAAAACTGTTTTTT. Translation gives CASSLNQGKGEKLFF.

This chain connects TRBV7-8 to TRBJ1-2; TRBD1 matches 12 bases. Germline CDR1 SGHVS, CDR2 FQNEAQ. The CDR3 length is 16 residues. The ends lost 1 base at V and 8 bases at J; junction bases unmatched: 8. The CDR3 DNA reads as TGTGCCAGCAGCTTAGGGGGGACAGGGGGCGCGAGCGGCTACACCTTC. It codes for CASSLGGTGGASGYTF.

This chain uses TRBV7-9 with TRBJ1-2; no clear D. The CDR3 has 14 amino acids. The V end was cut by 5 bases, the J end by 5 bases, with 15 bases between. The germline V gene encodes CDR1 SEHNR and CDR2 FQNEAQ (reference sequence). CDR3 sequence reads: CASSPDETPYGYTF. CDR3 DNA sequence: TGTGCCAGCAGCCCAGATGAGACTCCTTATGGCTACACCTTC.

The rearrangement uses TRBV18 and TRBJ2-2; 10 bases match TRBD1. Germline loops: CDR1 KGHSH, CDR2 LQKENI. Trimming at V came to 3 bases and at J to 3 bases, leaving 4 bases not matched to a gene. The CDR3 covers 16 residues. CDR3 amino acids: CASSPGTGVHTGELFF. The CDR3 nucleotides are TGTGCCAGCTCACCGGGGACAGGGGTCCACACCGGGGAGCTGTTTTTT.

Comments on this clone: The identical CDR3 is also encoded by other nucleotide sequences in the sample. The J gene is TRBJ1-4, the V gene TRBV2; D unclear. V lost 8 bases and J 6 bases, leaving 7 bases between the germline ends. The CDR3 has 11 residues. CDR1 is SNHLY, CDR2 FYNNEI, per germline. CDR3 coding DNA: TGTGCCAGCGGGCAGGATGAAAAACTGTTTTTT. This sequence encodes CASGQDEKLFF.

In its sample, this clone was seen once. This chain links TRBV2 with TRBJ2-1, with 8 bases identical to TRBD2. Germline lookup yields CDR1 SNHLY and CDR2 FYNNEI. The CDR3 consists of 17 residues. V shed 4 bases and J 2 bases; nucleotides not matched to a gene: 10. The CDR3 DNA reads as TGTGCCAGCAGTGTAACCCAGCGGGGGCTTCCCTACAATGAGCAGTTCTTC. Amino acids: CASSVTQRGLPYNEQFF.

The rearrangement links TRBV6-5 to TRBJ2-5, with 10 bases matching TRBD1. The CDR3 covers 15 residues. V lost 5 bases and J lost 7; bases outside the gene matches: 10. Germline CDR1 is MNHEY and CDR2 is SVGAGI. As DNA, the CDR3 is TGTGCCAGCAGTCTTAGACAGGGGGCCACGAGGACCCAGTACTTC. Protein product: CASSLRQGATRTQYF.

Note on this clone: The CDR3 does not end in the conserved phenylalanine or tryptophan, so this is likely a read error. The rearrangement joins TRBV15 to TRBJ2-7, with 9 bases fitting TRBD1. The CDR3 loop spans 14 amino acids. Germline values: CDR1 LNHNV, CDR2 YYDKDF (reference sequence). CDR3 sequence (DNA): TGTGCCACCAGCAGGGACAGGGGTTCCTTCGAGCAGTACCTC. It specifies CATSRDRGSFEQYL.

As concerns this clone: Other DNA sequences in this sample translate to the same CDR3. This sequence joins TRBV7-6 and TRBJ2-3, with 9 bases that match TRBD1. There are 14 residues in the CDR3. CDR1 and CDR2 from the germline V gene are SGHVS and FNYEAQ. J gave up 3 bases and V 4 bases, and 2 bases lay outside the gene matches. Here the CDR3 reads CASSSGQGTDTQYF. The CDR3 DNA sequence: TGTGCCAGCAGCTCGGGACAGGGAACAGATACGCAGTATTTT.

This chain uses TRBV6-5 with TRBJ2-7, with 10 bases identical to TRBD1. The CDR3 sequence is 15 residues long. CDR1 is MNHEY, CDR2 SVGAGI, per germline. V shed 4 bases and J 6 bases; nucleotides not matched to a gene: 9. In DNA form, the CDR3 reads TGTGCCAGCAGTTTGATGGGACAGGGGTATCGCGAGCAGTACTTC. This sequence encodes CASSLMGQGYREQYF.

The genes are TRBV10-3 and TRBJ2-3; 9 bases are shared with TRBD2. This CDR3 contains 15 residues. The V segment lost 6 bases and the J segment 0 bases; nucleotides outside the gene matches: 4. Germline lookup yields CDR1 ENHRY and CDR2 SYGVKD. The CDR3 is CAIRRLAGSTDTQYF. In DNA form, the CDR3 reads TGTGCCATCAGACGCCTAGCGGGGAGCACAGATACGCAGTATTTT.

The chain links TRBV19 to TRBJ2-1; 7 nucleotides match TRBD1. Per the germline V gene, CDR1 is LNHDA and CDR2 is SQIVND (reference sequence). The J segment lost 5 bases and the V segment lost 5 bases, leaving 6 bases of the junction unmatched. The length of the CDR3 is 14 residues. This CDR3 is CASSPGQANNEQFF. The CDR3 region has the DNA TGTGCCAGTAGTCCCGGACAGGCTAACAATGAGCAGTTCTTC.

The rearrangement joins TRBV4-1 to TRBJ2-3; TRBD2 agrees at 10 bases. After removal of 3 bases from V and 2 bases from J, the junction contained 5 bases not matched to a gene. From germline, CDR1 is MGHRA and CDR2 YSYEKL. The length of the CDR3 is 16 residues. CDR3 sequence reads: CASSQGSGGPTDTQYF. CDR3 nucleotides: TGCGCCAGCAGCCAGGGTAGCGGGGGGCCCACAGATACGCAGTATTTT.